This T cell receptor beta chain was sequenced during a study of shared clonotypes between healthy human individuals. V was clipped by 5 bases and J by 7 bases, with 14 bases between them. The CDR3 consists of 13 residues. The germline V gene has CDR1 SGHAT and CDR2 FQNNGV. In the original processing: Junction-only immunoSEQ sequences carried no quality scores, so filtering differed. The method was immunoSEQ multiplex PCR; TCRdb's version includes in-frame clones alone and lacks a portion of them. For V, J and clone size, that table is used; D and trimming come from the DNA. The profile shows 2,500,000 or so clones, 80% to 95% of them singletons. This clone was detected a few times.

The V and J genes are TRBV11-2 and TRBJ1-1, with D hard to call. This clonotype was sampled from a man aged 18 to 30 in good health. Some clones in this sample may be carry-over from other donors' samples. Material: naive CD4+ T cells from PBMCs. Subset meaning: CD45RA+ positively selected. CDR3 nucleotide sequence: TGTGCCAGCAGCATTCTACAGAAGGGTGAAGCTTTCTTT. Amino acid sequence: CASSILQKGEAFF.